This T cell receptor (beta chain) was obtained from a study of T cells in Graves' hyperthyroidism and ophthalmopathy. Study-wide context: Before treatment of any kind, peripheral blood was taken at initial diagnosis.

This clonotype was recorded at least ten times. Enrolled ophthalmopathy patients presented with a Clinical Activity Score of at least 3, a NOSPECS grade of at least 4, and disease duration under 3 months. Template material for amplifying TCR beta CDR3 regions consisted of RNA transcripts. The HTBI primer set drove a first-round RT-PCR of the TCR CDR3. TCRdb ran MiXCR on the multiplex PCR reads and lists one entry per CDR3 protein. This sample yields a few hundred thousand distinct CDR3 sequences, of which over 15% are seen a single time; about 51% belongs to the top ten. V was clipped by 0 bases and J by 3 bases; unmatched bases: 4. Germline V gene lookup returns CDR1 DFQATT and CDR2 SNEGSKA (reference sequence). The CDR3 has 16 residues.

The genes are TRBV20-1 and TRBJ2-1; 11 bases are shared with TRBD2. Sequenced material: blood. The receptor was isolated from a woman aged 55-69 years with Graves' ophthalmopathy. CDR3 bases: TGCAGTGCTAGAGACCCTAGCGGGGGGCGCTACAATGAGCAGTTCTTC. Translation gives CSARDPSGGRYNEQFF.